This TCR beta chain was sequenced during a study of cytomegalovirus exposure and HLA in healthy donors. The method was immunoSEQ multiplex PCR; TCRdb's version includes in-frame clones alone and lacks a portion of them. The sample holds about 68,000 clones; approximately 90% are singletons and the top ten take just over 3%. V gave up 3 bases and J gave up 3 bases, with 9 bases separating them. Germline V gives CDR1 ENHRY, CDR2 SYGVKD. The CDR3 runs to 13 residues. The specimen sequenced was PBMCs. This sequence joins TRBV10-3 and TRBJ2-7; weak D call: TRBD2 (5 bases). The sequence derives from a young man in good health and CMV-seronegative. For the CDR3, the DNA is TGTGCCATCAGTGATTCGGACTTCTACGAGCAGTACTTC. This translates into CAISDSDFYEQYF.